The TCR beta chain under discussion was sequenced for a study of shared clonotypes between healthy human individuals. General observations from the study: A handful of donors held approximately 4.5% of naive CD4 clonotypes in common.

CD8 cells classed as naive were CD45RO-negative and positively selected for CCR7, excluding terminally differentiated effector memory CD45RA+ cells. Every contributor of samples was a Caucasian grown-up residing in Nashville, Tennessee. About this clone: Its antigen is as yet unknown.

Each subset's genomic DNA was shared equally among a number of immunoSEQ plates. The authors loaded roughly 200 ng DNA, 28,000 or so T cell genomes, into sorted-subset replicate PCRs. Generated by immunoSEQ multiplex PCR, the TCRdb table keeps only in-frame clones and is missing some. This table has around 2.1 million clones, just over 90% appearing once. The TCR was taken from a man between 18 and 35 years old in good health. Some clones in this sample may be carry-over from other donors' samples. The sequenced material came from naive CD8+ T cells from PBMCs.

The CDR3 protein is CASSLGRGHTYEQYF. CDR3 bases: TGTGCCAGCAGTTTAGGTCGGGGGCACACCTACGAGCAGTACTTC. The chain uses TRBV28 and TRBJ2-7; D is perhaps TRBD1 or TRBD2 (6 bases each). Germline CDR1 reads MDHEN; CDR2 reads SYDVKM. Trimming shortened V by 2 bases and J by 2 bases, and 13 bases separated the two germline ends. This CDR3 has 15 amino acids.